The entry that follows covers one TCR beta chain sequence. Its antigen is as yet unknown. The CDR3 is 15 residues long. The germline CDR1 and CDR2 sequences are SEHNR and FQNEAQ (reference sequence). V shed 5 bases and J 1 base; nucleotides not matched to a gene: 4. Isolating CD4+ T cells followed 9 to 11 days of culture. From March to December 2020, the person had a SARS-CoV-2 infection that was confirmed by PCR. The vaccine given was either BNT162b2 or mRNA-1273, in two doses. Measured with immunoSEQ multiplex PCR; TCRdb has only the in-frame clones, and not every one. Seen here are around 44,000 clones, over 60% observed once, and the top ten hold roughly 3.5%. The source of the sample is a study of vaccination effects on CD4 cells after COVID-19. Study-level information: A few convalescent patients were sampled early and late after vaccination.

Whole-study results and caveats: Mainly new clones induced by vaccination were found among post-vaccine spike-reactive clones in convalescents. In the late period after vaccination, infection- and vaccine-induced clones contracted markedly.

The chain is built from TRBV7-9 and TRBJ2-2; the match to TRBD2 covers 7 bases. This material consisted of CD4+ T cells from PBMCs cultured without peptide, taken after COVID-19 vaccination. This sequence was found in a human donor who had a prior SARS-CoV-2 infection. The chain's CDR3 is CASSRAGQNTGELFF. The DNA of the CDR3 is TGTGCCAGCAGCCGAGCGGGGCAGAACACCGGGGAGCTGTTTTTT.